One sample yielded the 3 T cell receptor beta chains listed below, sequenced in a study of T-cell reconstitution after alpha-beta-depleted transplantation in children. It was with unique molecular identifiers that the TCRbeta library was prepared. TCRdb used MiXCR to reprocess the PCR reads, holding one entry per CDR3 protein. The repertoire has roughly 200,000 distinct CDR3 sequences, roughly 10% of them found once; the top ten carry 28%. The sample consisted of PBMCs, taken before TCRalphabeta/CD19-depleted stem cell transplant. These receptors were taken from a child younger than two with acute myeloid leukemia, due to receive a stem cell transplant.

This clonotype was recorded many times. The chain links TRBV28 to TRBJ1-3; D is perhaps TRBD1 (6 bases). Germline assignment: CDR1 MDHEN and CDR2 SYDVKM. The CDR3 runs to 13 residues. V shed 10 bases and J shed 4 bases, with 14 bases lying between them. In DNA form, the CDR3 reads TGTGCCATCCCCTCGGGGGCCGGAAACACCATATATTTT. Its translation: CAIPSGAGNTIYF.

The sample holds many counts of this clonotype. The chain employs TRBV20-1 and TRBJ2-1; 12 bases map to TRBD2. After removal of 4 bases from V and 7 bases from J, the junction contained 5 bases not matched to a gene. The length of the CDR3 is 14 residues. Per the germline V gene, CDR1 is DFQATT and CDR2 is SNEGSKA (reference sequence). CDR3 bases: TGCAGTGCTAAGGAGACTAGCGGGAGTAATGAGCAGTTCTTC. Amino acids: CSAKETSGSNEQFF.

The table lists this clonotype with many counts. DNA for the CDR3: TGCGCCAGCAGCTTTACAGGGAACACTGAAGCTTTCTTT. Protein product: CASSFTGNTEAFF. The rearrangement joins TRBV5-1 to TRBJ1-1; D is perhaps TRBD1 (5 bases). CDR1 is SGHRS, CDR2 YFSETQ, per germline. V dropped 2 bases and J dropped 1 base, with 6 bases sitting between them. This CDR3 has 13 residues.